This T cell receptor (beta chain) was sequenced during a study of blood T cell repertoires in COVID-19. On the study more broadly: Specimens from acute and convalescent COVID-19 originated in the United States, Italy and Spain. Sources were T cells, B-cell-depleted T cells, or PBMCs; the material itself was cDNA or gDNA.

This CDR3 spans 13 amino acids. Germline V CDR1 and CDR2: ENHRY, SYGVKD. V gave up 0 bases and J gave up 4 bases, with 6 bases separating them. Per the authors' pipeline: The assay estimated nucleated cells by amplifying reference gene primers. Sequencing was performed with immunoSEQ multiplex PCR; in TCRdb, only in-frame clones are kept and a portion is missing. V and J calls and clone size are those listed in that table; D and trimming were worked out from the DNA. The repertoire holds 80,000 or so clones, with less than 85% as singletons. The origin of this receptor is a woman between 65 and 79 years old with acute or convalescent COVID-19. The source material was peripheral blood. The genes are TRBV10-3 and TRBJ1-2; D remains unclear. This chain's CDR3 is CAISESSGYGYTF. The CDR3 bases are TGTGCCATCAGTGAGTCGAGTGGCTATGGCTACACCTTC.